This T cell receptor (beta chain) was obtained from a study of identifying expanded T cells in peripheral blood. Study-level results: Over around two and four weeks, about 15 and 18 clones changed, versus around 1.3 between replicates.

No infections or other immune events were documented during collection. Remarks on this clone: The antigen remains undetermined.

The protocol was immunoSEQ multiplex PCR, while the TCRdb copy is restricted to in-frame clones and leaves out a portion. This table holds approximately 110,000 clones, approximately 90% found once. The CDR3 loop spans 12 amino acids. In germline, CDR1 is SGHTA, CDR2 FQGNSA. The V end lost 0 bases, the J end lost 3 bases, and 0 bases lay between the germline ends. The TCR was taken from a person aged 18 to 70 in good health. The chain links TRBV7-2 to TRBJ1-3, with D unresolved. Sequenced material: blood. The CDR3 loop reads CASSLAGNTIYF. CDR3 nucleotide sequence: TGTGCCAGCAGCTTAGCTGGAAACACCATATATTTT.